These 13 T cell receptor beta chains were sequenced from one sample in a study of T cells in Graves' hyperthyroidism and ophthalmopathy. From RNA transcripts, TCR beta CDR3 regions were amplified. HTBI primers were the set used in a first-round RT-PCR of the TCR CDR3. TCRdb independently ran MiXCR on the multiplex PCR reads; one entry per CDR3 protein. The table includes some 760,000 distinct CDR3 sequences, 12% to 15% detected once. Material: blood. The receptors shown here come from a young woman with Graves' hyperthyroidism.

In regard to this clonotype: A read error may be the cause here, since a much bigger clone is one base away. Likely a read error: the CDR3 ends without its conserved phenylalanine or tryptophan. This chain uses TRBV28 with TRBJ2-5; D tentatively reads TRBD1 or TRBD2 (5 bases each). The CDR3 runs 17 residues. Germline V CDR1 and CDR2: MDHEN, SYDVKM. Trimming removed 6 bases at V and 4 bases at J, with 24 bases between. The DNA for the CDR3 is TGTGCCAGCAGGCCCCCCAAGGGACCCCTGAACCGAGAGACCCAGTACCTC. The encoded protein is CASRPPKGPLNRETQYL.

At least ten counts were recorded for this clonotype. V is TRBV7-8 and J is TRBJ2-7, with D maybe TRBD1 (6 bases). Germline CDR1 reads SGHVS; CDR2 reads FQNEAQ. The length of the CDR3 is 14 residues. V was trimmed by 5 bases and J by 2 bases, leaving 13 bases between them. In DNA form, the CDR3 reads TGTGCCAGCAGCCCCACGGACAGTCCCTACGAGCAGTACTTC. Encoded protein: CASSPTDSPYEQYF.

This clonotype was seen ten or more times. The chain couples TRBV28 to TRBJ2-2, with 8 bases identical to TRBD2. Germline V CDR1 and CDR2: MDHEN, SYDVKM. This CDR3 contains 15 residues. J lost 5 bases, V lost 6 bases, and 8 bases had no gene match. The CDR3 reads CASSPAGDATGELFF. The CDR3 DNA is TGTGCCAGCAGCCCAGCGGGAGATGCGACCGGGGAGCTGTTTTTT.

This clonotype has only a few counts. The chain carries TRBV7-9 and TRBJ1-2, with 12 positions matching TRBD1. Looked up from germline, CDR1 is SEHNR and CDR2 is FQNEAQ (reference sequence). This CDR3 has 20 residues. With 3 bases clipped from V and 4 bases from J, the junction kept 18 bases outside the gene matches. CDR3 sequence: CASSFSSTGTGGYKLYGYTF. The CDR3 nucleotides read TGTGCCAGCAGCTTTAGTTCCACCGGGACAGGGGGCTATAAGCTCTATGGCTACACCTTC.

Concerning this clonotype itself: The junction does not match germline at one end; this may be a read error. This sequence joins TRBV20-1 and TRBJ1-1; no clear D gene. Germline V lookup: CDR1 DFQATT, CDR2 SNEGSKA (reference sequence). The CDR3 runs to 14 residues. The CDR3 spells CSARDLRRNTEAFF. The CDR3 coding sequence is TGCAGTGCTAGAGATCTACGGAGGAACACTGAGGCTTTCTTT.

This chain connects TRBV19 to TRBJ2-7; D call uncertain. V lost 3 bases, J lost 1 base, and 13 bases lay in between. Germline CDR1 is LNHDA and CDR2 is SQIVND (reference sequence). This CDR3 comprises 15 residues. CDR3 residues: CASSISSDGSYEQYF. CDR3 bases: TGTGCCAGTAGTATTTCCAGCGATGGTTCCTACGAGCAGTACTTC.

This chain joins TRBV27 and TRBJ2-7; D is possibly TRBD1 (5 bases). CDR1 MNHEY and CDR2 SMNVEV come from the germline V gene (reference sequence). Trimming removed 3 bases at V and 1 base at J, with 10 bases between. The CDR3 has 14 amino acids. The CDR3 reads CASSFQDNSYEQYF. CDR3 nucleotides: TGTGCCAGCAGTTTCCAGGACAATTCCTACGAGCAGTACTTC.

The rearrangement joins TRBV14 to TRBJ1-5, with D hard to call. Looked up from germline, CDR1 is SGHDN and CDR2 is FVKESK. The CDR3 extends over 13 amino acids. Deletions cut 3 bases from V and 7 bases from J, with 10 bases between. The CDR3 DNA reads TGTGCCAGCAGCCAGTTCCCGGGACAGCCCCAGCATTTT. This sequence encodes CASSQFPGQPQHF.

This clonotype was observed many times. The V and J genes are TRBV27 and TRBJ1-1; no clear D. This CDR3 spans 15 amino acids. The germline V gene has CDR1 MNHEY and CDR2 SMNVEV (reference sequence). The V gene lost 5 bases and the J gene lost 1 base, with 14 bases spanning the gap. CDR3 coding DNA: TGTGCCAGCAGTCCCGGGCCCTGGGGGAACACTGAAGCTTTCTTT. Its protein is CASSPGPWGNTEAFF.

This clonotype has a count of ten or more. The rearrangement uses TRBV6-1 and TRBJ1-1, with 7 bases that match TRBD1. The CDR3 is made up of 13 amino acids. The V segment lost 5 bases and the J segment 8 bases; nucleotides outside the gene matches: 8. Per germline, CDR1 MNHNS and CDR2 SASEGT. CDR3 in DNA: TGTGCCAGCAGTCTTGGGACAGAGACGGAAGCTTTCTTT. Protein: CASSLGTETEAFF.

The chain is built from TRBV13 and TRBJ2-6, with 8 positions matching TRBD2. J gave up 0 bases and V 3 bases, and 7 bases lay outside the gene matches. The CDR3 has 18 residues. In germline, CDR1 is PRHDT, CDR2 FYEKMQ (reference sequence). The CDR3 region is CASSFALAESSGANVLTF. DNA for the CDR3: TGTGCCAGCAGCTTCGCACTAGCGGAAAGCTCTGGGGCCAACGTCCTGACTTTC.

The V and J genes are TRBV20-1 and TRBJ1-3; TRBD1 matches at 8 bases. Germline V gene data show CDR1 as DFQATT and CDR2 as SNEGSKA (reference sequence). This CDR3 has 14 amino acids. Germline trimming cut 2 bases from V and 0 bases from J; bases unmatched to any gene: 0. CDR3 DNA sequence: TGCAGTGCTAGAACAGGGGGCTCTGGAAACACCATATATTTT. This translates into CSARTGGSGNTIYF.

This clonotype turned up a few times. V and J are TRBV4-1 and TRBJ2-7; 9 nucleotides agree with TRBD1. The CDR3 sequence is 16 residues long. Trimming cost V 0 bases and J 2 bases; bases outside gene matches: 5. CDR1 is MGHRA, CDR2 YSYEKL, per germline. The CDR3 loop reads CASSQEAQGAPYEQYF. CDR3 DNA: TGCGCCAGCAGCCAAGAGGCACAGGGGGCACCCTACGAGCAGTACTTC.